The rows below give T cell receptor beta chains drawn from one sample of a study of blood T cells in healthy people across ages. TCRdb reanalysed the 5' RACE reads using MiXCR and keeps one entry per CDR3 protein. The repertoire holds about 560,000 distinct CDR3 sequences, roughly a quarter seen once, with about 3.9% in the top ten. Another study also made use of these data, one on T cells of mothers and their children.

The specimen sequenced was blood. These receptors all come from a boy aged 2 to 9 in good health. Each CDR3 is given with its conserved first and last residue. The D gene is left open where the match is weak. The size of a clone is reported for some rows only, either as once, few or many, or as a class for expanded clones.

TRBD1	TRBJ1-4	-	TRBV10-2	TGCGCCAGCAGCCCCGGGACAGATAATGAAAAACTGTTTTTT	CASSPGTDNEKLFF
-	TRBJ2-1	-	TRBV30	TGTGCCTGGAAACCAGGGGAGCAGTTCTTC	CAWKPGEQFF
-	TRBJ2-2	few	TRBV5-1	TGCGCCAGCAGCTTGGACAGTACCGGGGAGCTGTTTTTT	CASSLDSTGELFF
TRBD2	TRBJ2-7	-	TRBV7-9	TGTGCCAGCAGCTTAGCGCTCCAACGGGGGGGATCCTACGAGCAGTACTTC	CASSLALQRGGSYEQYF
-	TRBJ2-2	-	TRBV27	TGTGCCAGCACCCCCTCGTATGTCGCTAACACCGGGGAGCTGTTTTTT	CASTPSYVANTGELFF
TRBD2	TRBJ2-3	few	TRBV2	TGTGCCAGCAGTCTAGCGGGAGGGACCACAGATACGCAGTATTTT	CASSLAGGTTDTQYF
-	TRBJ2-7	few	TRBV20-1	TGCGGTGCTTCGGTCGGGGAGAGCTCCTACGAGCAGTACTTC	CGASVGESSYEQYF
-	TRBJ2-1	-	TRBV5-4	TGTGCCAGCAGCTTGGGTCACTATGGGCAGTTCTTC	CASSLGHYGQFF
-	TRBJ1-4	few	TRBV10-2	TGCGCCAGCAGTGGGGGCCAGGGGCCTGGTGAAAAACTGTTTTTT	CASSGGQGPGEKLFF
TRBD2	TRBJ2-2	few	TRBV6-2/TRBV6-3	TGTGCCAGCAGACTAGCGGGGTCTAACACCGGGGAGCTGTTTTTT	CASRLAGSNTGELFF
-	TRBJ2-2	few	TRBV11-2	TGTGCCAGCAGCCCACCGACGGGGAGCACCGGGGAGCTGTTTTTT	CASSPPTGSTGELFF
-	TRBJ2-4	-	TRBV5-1	TGCGCCAGCAGCTTGGCCTTATTTCAGGGTCATTCAAACATTCAGTACTTC	CASSLALFQGHSNIQYF
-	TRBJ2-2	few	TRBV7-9	TGTGCCAGCGGCTTAGGGGGGACCGGGGAGCTGTTTTTT	CASGLGGTGELFF
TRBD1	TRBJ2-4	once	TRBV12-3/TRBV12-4	TGTGCCAGCAGCAACGGGACAGGGGTTTTAGTGTACTTC	CASSNGTGVLVYF
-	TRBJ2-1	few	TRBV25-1	TGTGCCAGCTTGGGCACCCGAGGCAATGAGCAGTTCTTC	CASLGTRGNEQFF
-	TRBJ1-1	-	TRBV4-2	TGTGCCAGCAGCCAAGAGTTGAGGGGTACGACTGAAGCTTTCTTT	CASSQELRGTTEAFF
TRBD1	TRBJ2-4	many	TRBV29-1	TGCAGCGTTTCGCCGACAGGGGCCCAAAACATTCAGTACTTC	CSVSPTGAQNIQYF
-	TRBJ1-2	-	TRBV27	TGTGCCAGCAGTTTATATCGGGGTTCTAACTATGGCTACACCTTC	CASSLYRGSNYGYTF
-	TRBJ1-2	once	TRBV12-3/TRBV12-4	TGTGCCAGCACCCAGCCCGTGGGTGGCTACACCTTC	CASTQPVGGYTF
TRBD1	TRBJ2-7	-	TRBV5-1	TGCGCCAGCAGCTTGGCAGGGACAGGGCTGAACGAGCAGTACTTC	CASSLAGTGLNEQYF